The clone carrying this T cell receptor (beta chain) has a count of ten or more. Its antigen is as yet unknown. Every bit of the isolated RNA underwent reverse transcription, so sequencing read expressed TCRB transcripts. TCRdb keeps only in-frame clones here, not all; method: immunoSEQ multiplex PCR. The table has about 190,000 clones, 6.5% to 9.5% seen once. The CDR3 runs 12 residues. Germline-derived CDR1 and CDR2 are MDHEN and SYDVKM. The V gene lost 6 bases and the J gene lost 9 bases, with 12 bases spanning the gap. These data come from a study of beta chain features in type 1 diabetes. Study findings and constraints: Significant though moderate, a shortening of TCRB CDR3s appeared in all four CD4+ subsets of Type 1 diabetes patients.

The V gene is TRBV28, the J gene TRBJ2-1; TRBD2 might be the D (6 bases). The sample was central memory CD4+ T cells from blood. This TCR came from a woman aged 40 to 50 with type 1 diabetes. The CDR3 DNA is TGTGCCAGCAGACTTTTTAGCGGTGAGCAGTTCTTC. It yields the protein CASRLFSGEQFF.